One sample yielded the 32 T cell receptor beta chains listed below, sequenced in a study of blood T cell repertoires in COVID-19. The repertoire was sequenced with immunoSEQ multiplex PCR; TCRdb's copy has only in-frame clones and lacks some. The sample consists of about 170,000 clones, roughly 88% of them appearing once. The sample was peripheral blood. These receptors all stem from a young man with COVID-19, enrolled during active disease.

The genes are TRBV9 and TRBJ2-7; D may be TRBD2 (5 bases). The CDR3 is 15 amino acids. V shed 2 bases and J shed 5 bases, with 17 bases lying between them. Germline V gene lookup returns CDR1 SGDLS and CDR2 YYNGEE. This CDR3 is CASSVVGEGVHEQYF. The DNA of the CDR3 is TGTGCCAGCAGCGTGGTCGGGGAAGGCGTCCACGAGCAGTACTTC.

V gene TRBV7-2 combines with J gene TRBJ2-3; D not certain. Trimming removed 3 bases at V and 4 bases at J, with 8 bases between. CDR1 and CDR2 (germline): SGHTA, FQGNSA. The CDR3 is made up of 13 amino acids. The CDR3 loop reads CASSLLGADTQYF. The CDR3 DNA follows: TGTGCCAGCAGCTTGCTGGGCGCAGATACGCAGTATTTT.

This clone appeared a single time. The V call is TRBV5-1, the J call TRBJ1-1; 9 nucleotides match TRBD1. With 3 bases clipped from V and 1 base from J, the junction kept 1 base outside the gene matches. Germline V gives CDR1 SGHRS, CDR2 YFSETQ. The CDR3 consists of 14 residues. CDR3 bases: TGCGCCAGCAGCTGGACAGGGGCGAACACTGAAGCTTTCTTT. Translating it yields CASSWTGANTEAFF.

This clone appeared a single time. The chain joins TRBV7-3 to TRBJ1-2; a weak D match, TRBD1 (6 bases). V was shortened by 0 bases and J by 6 bases, with 17 bases between the two germline ends. The CDR3 consists of 16 residues. Germline lookup yields CDR1 SGHTA and CDR2 FQGTGA. The CDR3 DNA is TGTGCCAGCAGCTTAACCTTCCAAGGGGGACCCGATGGCTACACCTTC. Translated, it gives CASSLTFQGGPDGYTF. The full variable domain, in which reference TRBV7-3 and TRBJ1-2 provide the parts outside the CDR3, is GAGVSQTPSNKVTEKGKYVELRCDPISGHTALYWYRQSLGQGPEFLIYFQGTGAADDSGLPNDRFFAVRPEGSVSTLKIQRTERGDSAVYLCASSLTFQGGPDGYTFGSGTRLTVV.

This clone appeared a few times. CDR3 residues: CAWSRDSGAYGYTF. CDR3 nucleotide sequence: TGTGCCTGGAGTAGGGACAGTGGGGCTTATGGCTACACCTTC. The rearrangement links TRBV30 to TRBJ1-2; TRBD1 matches 7 bases. With V trimmed by 2 bases and J by 5 bases, 8 bases remained unmatched. The CDR3 consists of 14 residues. CDR1 and CDR2 (germline): GTSNPN, SVGIG (reference sequence).

The chain has TRBV11-2 and TRBJ2-7; tentative D call: TRBD2 (6 bases). Germline V gene lookup returns CDR1 SGHAT and CDR2 FQNNGV. Deletions cut 1 base from V and 3 bases from J, with 19 bases between. The CDR3 covers 17 residues. Written as DNA, the CDR3 is TGTGCCAGCAGCTTAGCCAGGATTGGGACTCGATACTACGAGCAGTACTTC. Residues: CASSLARIGTRYYEQYF.

The chain has TRBV4-3 and TRBJ1-1; 7 bases fit TRBD1. CDR1 and CDR2 (germline): LGHNA, YSLEER. The junction had 5 bases not matched to a gene; V was cut back by 3 bases and J by 4 bases. The CDR3 has 14 amino acids. The CDR3 region is CASSQTRGVTEAFF. The CDR3 nucleotides are TGCGCCAGCAGCCAGACCAGGGGGGTCACTGAAGCTTTCTTT.

The genes are TRBV12-3 or TRBV12-4 and TRBJ1-6, with TRBD1 as a possible D gene (6 bases). There are 11 residues in the CDR3. V was cut by 4 bases and J by 16 bases, with 11 bases left in between. This CDR3 reads CASSSTGKLHF. The CDR3 nucleotides read TGTGCCAGCAGTTCCACAGGGAAACTCCACTTT.

The chain links TRBV24-1 to TRBJ2-1; TRBD1 aligns across 9 bases. V lost 5 bases to trimming and J lost 5 bases; unmatched junction nucleotides: 3. CDR3 length: 14 residues. Per the germline V gene, CDR1 is KGHDR and CDR2 is SFDVKD. The CDR3 is CATSGDRDDNEQFF. CDR3 DNA: TGTGCCACCAGTGGGGACAGGGACGACAATGAGCAGTTCTTC.

The chain links TRBV7-8 to TRBJ2-7; D possibly corresponds to TRBD1 (5 bases). Germline-derived CDR1 and CDR2 are SGHVS and FQNEAQ. The CDR3 extends over 15 amino acids. V was pared by 1 base and J by 3 bases, with 13 bases between. The CDR3: CASSLVRWQGYEQYF. Here the CDR3 DNA reads TGTGCCAGCAGCTTAGTTAGGTGGCAGGGCTACGAGCAGTACTTC. Variable domain in full (rest from reference TRBV7-8 and TRBJ2-7): GAGVSQSPRYKVAKRGQDVALRCDPISGHVSLFWYQQALGQGPEFLTYFQNEAQLDKSGLPSDRFFAERPEGSVSTLKIQRTQQEDSAVYLCASSLVRWQGYEQYFGPGTRLTVT.

The V gene is TRBV5-4, the J gene TRBJ1-5; 7 positions agree with TRBD1. The junction had 3 bases not matched to a gene; V was cut back by 2 bases and J by 1 base. The CDR3 length is 15 residues. Germline lookup yields CDR1 SGHNT and CDR2 YYREEE (reference sequence). The CDR3 loop is CASSFGGGSNQPQHF. Here the CDR3 DNA reads TGTGCCAGCAGCTTTGGAGGGGGCAGCAATCAGCCCCAGCATTTT.

This clone was counted a few times. The rearrangement uses TRBV28 and TRBJ2-2; TRBD2 aligns across 11 bases. The CDR3 is made up of 19 amino acids. Unmatched junction bases numbered 6, after V lost 0 bases and J lost 0 bases. CDR1 is MDHEN and CDR2 is SYDVKM in the germline V gene. The CDR3 spells CASSLWGLADAANTGELFF. CDR3 DNA sequence: TGTGCCAGCAGTTTATGGGGACTAGCGGACGCAGCGAACACCGGGGAGCTGTTTTTT.

The V gene is TRBV18, the J gene TRBJ2-7; 8 bases line up with TRBD1. V dropped 0 bases and J dropped 3; count of bases not matched to a gene: 4. CDR1 and CDR2 from the germline V gene are KGHSH and LQKENI. This CDR3 comprises 15 residues. The CDR3 nucleotides read TGTGCCAGCTCACCACCGTCAGGGGGCGGCTACGAGCAGTACTTC. Translation: CASSPPSGGGYEQYF.

The chain employs TRBV2 and TRBJ2-1; D ambiguous. Trimming took off 1 base at V and 6 bases at J, with 13 bases between the two ends. The germline V gene has CDR1 SNHLY and CDR2 FYNNEI. This CDR3 spans 15 amino acids. CDR3 amino acids: CASSEVTSLGNEQFF. The CDR3 bases are TGTGCCAGCAGTGAAGTTACTTCCCTTGGCAATGAGCAGTTCTTC.

This clone occurred once. J is TRBJ1-1 and V is TRBV29-1, with a possible D match to TRBD1 (5 bases). Trimming removed 0 bases at V and 3 bases at J, with 8 bases between. CDR3 length: 13 residues. The germline CDR1 and CDR2 sequences are SQVTM and ANQGSEA. For the CDR3, the DNA is TGCAGCGTTGAAGAGGGAGGGGACACTGAAGCTTTCTTT. Translation gives CSVEEGGDTEAFF.

The chain combines TRBV6-2 or TRBV6-3 with TRBJ2-4; no reliable D call. This CDR3 spans 14 amino acids. Germline V lookup: CDR1 MNHEY, CDR2 SVGEGT. Trimming cost V 2 bases and J 0 bases, with 5 bases left between them. This CDR3 is CASSYERAKNIQYF. DNA of the CDR3: TGTGCCAGCAGTTACGAGAGAGCCAAAAACATTCAGTACTTC.

The chain links TRBV18 to TRBJ1-1, with D perhaps TRBD1 (5 bases). Germline V gene lookup returns CDR1 KGHSH and CDR2 LQKENI. V shed 5 bases and J shed 2 bases, with 21 bases lying between them. The CDR3 covers 17 residues. CDR3 DNA sequence: TGTGCCAGCTCATTATGGGCGCCAGGGAATGTTAACACTGAAGCTTTCTTT. Translating it yields CASSLWAPGNVNTEAFF.

The rearrangement joins TRBV30 to TRBJ2-5; D not certain. The CDR3 has 11 residues. V was shortened by 1 base and J by 5 bases, with 5 bases between the two germline ends. Germline-derived CDR1 and CDR2 are GTSNPN and SVGIG (reference sequence). CDR3 nucleotides: TGTGCCTGGAGTGACTCCGAGACCCAGTACTTC. It yields the protein CAWSDSETQYF.

V gene TRBV4-3 combines with J gene TRBJ1-6; 7 bases are a match to TRBD1. The length of the CDR3 is 18 residues. After removal of 3 bases from V and 0 bases from J, the junction contained 8 bases not matched to a gene. The V gene's germline CDR1 is LGHNA and CDR2 YSLEER. CDR3 region: CASSQATGRLSYNSPLHF. In nucleotides, the CDR3 is TGCGCCAGCAGCCAGGCGACAGGGAGACTCTCCTATAATTCACCCCTCCACTTT.

CDR3: CASSRLGQAPADTQYF. CDR3 sequence (DNA): TGTGCCAGCTCACGTTTAGGACAGGCGCCCGCAGATACGCAGTATTTT. This sequence joins TRBV18 and TRBJ2-3, with 7 positions matching TRBD1. CDR1 and CDR2 from the germline V gene are KGHSH and LQKENI. V was clipped by 4 bases and J by 4 bases; unmatched bases: 11. The CDR3 spans 16 residues.

The chain employs TRBV5-1 and TRBJ1-6; D remains ambiguous. Trimming cost V 4 bases and J 0 bases, with 8 bases left between them. Germline V gene sequence: CDR1 SGHRS, CDR2 YFSETQ. This CDR3 comprises 15 residues. The CDR3 DNA is TGCGCCAGCAGCGTCTGGAGCTCCTATAATTCACCCCTCCACTTT. Encoded protein: CASSVWSSYNSPLHF.

This rearrangement joins TRBV6-2 or TRBV6-3 to TRBJ2-1; TRBD2 agrees at 7 bases. The V segment lost 6 bases and the J segment 3 bases; nucleotides outside the gene matches: 2. The CDR3 runs 13 residues. Germline CDR1 and CDR2: MNHEY and SVGEGT. For the CDR3, the DNA is TGTGCCAGCAGCTTAGCGGGCTACAATGAGCAGTTCTTC. Amino acid sequence: CASSLAGYNEQFF.

J is TRBJ1-2 and V is TRBV19, with 11 bases lining up with TRBD1. J gave up 8 bases and V 3 bases, and 11 bases lay outside the gene matches. CDR1 and CDR2 from the germline V gene are LNHDA and SQIVND (reference sequence). CDR3 length: 16 residues. The CDR3, as DNA: TGTGCCAGTAGTATCGGCGGGGGACAGGGGGTGTCGGGCTACACCTTC. This translates into CASSIGGGQGVSGYTF.

The chain carries TRBV12-5 and TRBJ2-1; no clear D. This CDR3 is 11 amino acids long. V was shortened by 6 bases and J by 7 bases, with 7 bases between the two germline ends. Germline V CDR1 and CDR2: LGHNT, FRNRAP. The CDR3 loop reads CASGYGNEQFF. The CDR3 nucleotides are TGTGCTAGTGGATACGGGAATGAGCAGTTCTTC. Combining the CDR3 with reference TRBV12-5 and TRBJ2-1 gives the whole variable domain DARVTQTPRHKVTEMGQEVTMRCQPILGHNTVFWYRQTMMQGLELLAYFRNRAPLDDSGMPKDRFSAEMPDATLATLKIQPSEPRDSAVYFCASGYGNEQFFGPGTRLTVL.

The J gene is TRBJ1-2, the V gene TRBV13; 9 bases are a match to TRBD1. The CDR3 runs 17 residues. J gave up 0 bases and V 0 bases, and 5 bases lay outside the gene matches. Looked up from germline, CDR1 is PRHDT and CDR2 is FYEKMQ (reference sequence). CDR3 in amino acids: CASSLGGTGTSNYGYTF. DNA of the CDR3: TGTGCCAGCAGCTTAGGGGGGACAGGGACTTCTAACTATGGCTACACCTTC.

The CDR3 coding sequence is TGTGCCAGCAGCGCTACAGGGGCAGGTCAGCCCCAGCATTTT. Its translation: CASSATGAGQPQHF. V gene TRBV7-2 combines with J gene TRBJ1-5; 7 bases are shared with TRBD1. The CDR3 sequence is 14 residues long. V shed 5 bases, J shed 6 bases, and the junction held 7 bases outside the gene matches. The germline V gene has CDR1 SGHTA and CDR2 FQGNSA.

The chain employs TRBV7-9 and TRBJ1-2, with unresolved D. Trimming removed 5 bases from V and 3 bases from J, with 7 bases in between. The germline CDR1 and CDR2 sequences are SEHNR and FQNEAQ (reference sequence). The CDR3 consists of 12 residues. DNA of the CDR3: TGTGCCAGCAGCCCCTTAGACTATGGCTACACCTTC. It yields the protein CASSPLDYGYTF.

The J gene is TRBJ2-1, the V gene TRBV4-1, with D possibly TRBD1 on 5 matching bases. The V end was cut by 4 bases, the J end by 0 bases, with 13 bases between. This CDR3 comprises 16 residues. Germline V lookup: CDR1 MGHRA, CDR2 YSYEKL. The CDR3 DNA is TGCGCCAGCAGCCGCCGACAGCCAACCTCCTACAATGAGCAGTTCTTC. It yields the protein CASSRRQPTSYNEQFF.

The chain joins TRBV27 to TRBJ2-3, with TRBD2 matching over 7 bases. The V gene's germline CDR1 is MNHEY and CDR2 SMNVEV (reference sequence). The CDR3 spans 17 residues. Losses at the gene ends were 7 bases for V and 0 bases for J; bases not matched to a gene: 13. The CDR3 spells CASIRLAELSSTDTQYF. In DNA, the CDR3 is TGTGCCAGCATAAGACTAGCAGAATTGAGTAGCACAGATACGCAGTATTTT.

The rearrangement links TRBV10-3 to TRBJ2-1; weak D call: TRBD2 (5 bases). The CDR3 spans 15 residues. Trimming left V 0 bases short and J 1 base short, with 7 bases between. Germline V CDR1 and CDR2: ENHRY, SYGVKD. The CDR3 is CAISESRGSYNEQFF. Written as DNA, the CDR3 is TGTGCCATCAGTGAGTCGCGCGGGTCCTACAATGAGCAGTTCTTC.

V is TRBV6-4 and J is TRBJ1-1, with D possibly being TRBD1 (5 bases). Per germline, CDR1 MRHNA and CDR2 SNTAGT. CDR3 length: 14 residues. Between the trimmed V and J ends, which lost 2 bases and 1 base, there was a span of 8 bases. The CDR3 is CASSDTDRNTEAFF. CDR3 bases: TGTGCCAGCAGTGACACCGACAGGAACACTGAAGCTTTCTTT.

The V and J genes are TRBV2 and TRBJ1-3; D remains ambiguous. The length of the CDR3 is 15 residues. Germline V gene lookup returns CDR1 SNHLY and CDR2 FYNNEI. Trimming stripped 6 bases from V and 3 bases from J, with 15 bases between. The CDR3 here is CASRTPTHGGNTIYF. The CDR3 bases are TGTGCCAGCAGGACACCCACGCATGGTGGAAACACCATATATTTT. Together with reference TRBV2 and TRBJ1-3, the CDR3 gives the full variable domain: EPEVTQTPSHQVTQMGQEVILRCVPISNHLYFYWYRQILGQKVEFLVSFYNNEISEKSEIFDDQFSVERPDGSNFTLKIRSTKLEDSAMYFCASRTPTHGGNTIYFGEGSWLTVV.